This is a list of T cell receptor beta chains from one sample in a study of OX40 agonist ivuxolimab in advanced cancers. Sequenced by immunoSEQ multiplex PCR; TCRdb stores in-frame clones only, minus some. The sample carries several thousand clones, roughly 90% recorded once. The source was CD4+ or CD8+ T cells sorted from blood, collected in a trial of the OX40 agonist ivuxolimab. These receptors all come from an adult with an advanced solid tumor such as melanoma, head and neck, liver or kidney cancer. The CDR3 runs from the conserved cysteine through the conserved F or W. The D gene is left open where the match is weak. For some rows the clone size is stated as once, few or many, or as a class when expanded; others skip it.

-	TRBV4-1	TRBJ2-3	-	CASSQTQDTPDTQYF	TGCGCCAGCAGCCAAACTCAGGATACGCCAGATACGCAGTATTTT
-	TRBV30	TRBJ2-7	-	CAWSVLGARYSEQYF	TGTGCCTGGAGTGTACTAGGCGCCCGCTATTCCGAGCAGTACTTC
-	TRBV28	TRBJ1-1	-	CASSSRTRVNTEAFF	TGTGCCAGCAGCAGTAGGACACGGGTGAACACTGAAGCTTTCTTT
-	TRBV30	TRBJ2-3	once	CAWSGGAGTDTQYF	TGTGCCTGGAGTGGGGGGGCTGGGACAGATACGCAGTATTTT
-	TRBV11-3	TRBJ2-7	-	CASSLMLGSSYEQYF	TGTGCCAGCAGCTTAATGTTGGGCAGCTCCTACGAGCAGTACTTC
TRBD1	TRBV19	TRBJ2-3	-	CASNRDRYTDTQYF	TGTGCCAGCAACCGGGACAGATACACAGATACGCAGTATTTT
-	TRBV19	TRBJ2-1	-	CASSISGDSYNEQFF	TGTGCCAGTAGTATCTCGGGCGACTCCTACAATGAGCAGTTCTTC
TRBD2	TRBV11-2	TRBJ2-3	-	CASSLGTSGGLTDTQYF	TGTGCCAGCAGCCTCGGGACTAGCGGGGGTCTAACAGATACGCAGTATTTT
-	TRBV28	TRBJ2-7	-	CASGTLETYEQYF	TGTGCCAGCGGGACTTTGGAAACCTACGAGCAGTACTTC
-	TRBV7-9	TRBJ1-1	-	CASSYGTEAFF	TGTGCCAGCAGCTACGGCACTGAAGCTTTCTTT
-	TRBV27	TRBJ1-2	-	CASRPGVGVGGYTF	TGTGCCAGCAGGCCGGGGGTTGGGGTTGGCGGCTACACCTTC
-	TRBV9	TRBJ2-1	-	CASSVDEGLGNEQFF	TGTGCCAGCAGCGTAGATGAGGGACTCGGCAATGAGCAGTTCTTC
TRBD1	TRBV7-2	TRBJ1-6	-	CASSATGTANSPLHF	TGTGCCAGCAGCGCCACCGGGACAGCAAATTCACCCCTCCACTTT
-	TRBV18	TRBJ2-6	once	CASSNFQDIYSRANVLTF	TGTGCCAGCTCAAATTTCCAGGACATTTACAGTCGGGCCAACGTCCTGACTTTC
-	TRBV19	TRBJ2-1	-	CASSQLVSSYNEQFF	TGTGCCAGTAGTCAACTTGTCAGCTCCTACAATGAGCAGTTCTTC
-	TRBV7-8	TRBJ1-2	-	CASSSSGPSAYTF	TGTGCCAGCAGCAGCTCGGGACCCAGCGCCTACACCTTC
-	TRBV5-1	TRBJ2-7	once	CASSAHRDSSSYEQYF	TGCGCCAGCAGCGCCCACCGGGACTCCAGCTCCTACGAGCAGTACTTC
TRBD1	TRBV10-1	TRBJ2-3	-	CASSDTGVTDTQYF	TGCGCCAGCAGTGATACAGGGGTGACAGATACGCAGTATTTT